Below are 19 T cell receptor beta chains sequenced from a single sample in a study of cytomegalovirus exposure and HLA in healthy donors. The study ran its PCR with 60 Vbeta and 13 Jbeta primers. Sequencing used immunoSEQ multiplex PCR; TCRdb keeps in-frame clones, though not all of them. The sample lists about 140,000 clones; approximately 80% were seen once. Sequencing used PBMCs. The origin of the receptors is a man between 35 and 55 years old in good health and CMV-seronegative.

This chain connects TRBV29-1 to TRBJ2-5; TRBD2 agrees at 15 bases. The CDR3 totals 17 residues. J was trimmed by 3 bases and V by 2 bases; bases with no gene match: 7. Germline V lookup: CDR1 SQVTM, CDR2 ANQGSEA. The CDR3 spells CSVEKTRTSGGEETQYF. CDR3 sequence (DNA): TGCAGCGTTGAAAAGACTAGGACTAGCGGGGGGGAAGAGACCCAGTACTTC.

The rearrangement uses TRBV28 and TRBJ2-1, with a tentative D call TRBD1 (5 bases). V was clipped by 3 bases and J by 0 bases, with 18 bases between them. The CDR3 extends over 18 amino acids. CDR1 and CDR2 (germline): MDHEN, SYDVKM. The CDR3 region has the DNA TGTGCCAGCAGTTTCTCCCCAGAACAGGACGTCTCCTACAATGAGCAGTTCTTC. This encodes CASSFSPEQDVSYNEQFF.

The V call is TRBV7-6, the J call TRBJ2-3; TRBD1 matches 10 bases. With V trimmed by 1 base and J by 6 bases, 10 bases remained unmatched. CDR3 length: 17 amino acids. Germline assignment: CDR1 SGHVS and CDR2 FNYEAQ. CDR3 in DNA: TGTGCCAGCAGCTTAGAGGGGGACAGGGGTGTGAGGGATACGCAGTATTTT. Protein sequence: CASSLEGDRGVRDTQYF.

The chain couples TRBV7-9 to TRBJ1-2, with 9 bases that match TRBD1. V was clipped by 5 bases and J by 2 bases; unmatched bases: 6. The CDR3 totals 15 residues. Germline values: CDR1 SEHNR, CDR2 FQNEAQ (reference sequence). CDR3 residues: CASSPRDRENYGYTF. In nucleotides, the CDR3 is TGTGCCAGCAGCCCCCGGGACAGGGAGAACTATGGCTACACCTTC.

To note about this clone: This CDR3 fails to terminate in the conserved phenylalanine or tryptophan, so it likely reflects a read error. Because the CDR3's place on the DNA is in doubt, the DNA is left out and the CDR3 is given as listed by TCRdb. The gene calls are TRBV10-3 and TRBJ2-2; TRBD2, the table's D call, lacks a check against the DNA. The germline V gene encodes CDR1 ENHRY and CDR2 SYGVKD. The CDR3 extends over 9 residues, inclusive of both ends. The CDR3 region is CAISEGLFI.

The sample holds a few counts of this clone. V gene TRBV27 combines with J gene TRBJ2-2, with 9 bases matching TRBD2. Trimming removed 5 bases from V and 1 base from J; junction bases left unmatched: 8. The germline V gene encodes CDR1 MNHEY and CDR2 SMNVEV (reference sequence). The CDR3 is made up of 17 amino acids. The CDR3 here is CASSPKTAGGNTGELFF. Here the CDR3 DNA reads TGTGCCAGCAGTCCAAAAACAGCGGGGGGGAACACCGGGGAGCTGTTTTTT.

This chain uses TRBV5-1 with TRBJ1-1; 9 bases match TRBD1. The CDR3 spans 14 residues. Germline CDR1 reads SGHRS; CDR2 reads YFSETQ. V lost 4 bases and J lost 1; bases outside the gene matches: 2. Here the CDR3 reads CASSQDRGNTEAFF. The CDR3 region has the DNA TGCGCCAGCAGCCAGGACAGGGGGAACACTGAAGCTTTCTTT.

This chain links TRBV6-1 with TRBJ2-2; 8 bases align to TRBD1. Germline V CDR1 and CDR2: MNHNS, SASEGT. The V gene end was trimmed by 7 bases and the J gene end by 3 bases; junction bases not matched to a gene: 7. The CDR3 runs 15 residues. Here the CDR3 reads CASTRTGTDTGELFF. The CDR3 region has the DNA TGTGCCAGCACAAGGACAGGGACCGACACCGGGGAGCTGTTTTTT.

CDR3 amino acids: CASSFGGGNTEAFF. CDR3 nucleotide sequence: TGTGCCAGCAGCTTTGGGGGCGGGAACACTGAAGCTTTCTTT. This chain uses TRBV7-9 with TRBJ1-1; D possibly corresponds to TRBD1 (6 bases). The CDR3 is 14 amino acids. Per the germline V gene, CDR1 is SEHNR and CDR2 is FQNEAQ (reference sequence). Trimming removed 3 bases from V and 1 base from J, with 9 bases in between.

CDR3 coding DNA: TGTGCCAGCAGCGTACGACAGAACACCGGGGAGCTGTTTTTT. Translating it yields CASSVRQNTGELFF. The rearrangement links TRBV9 to TRBJ2-2; D uncertain. This CDR3 is 14 amino acids long. Trimming cost V 1 base and J 1 base, with 5 bases left between them. In germline, CDR1 is SGDLS, CDR2 YYNGEE.

The gene calls are TRBV4-3 and TRBJ2-3, with TRBD2 identical over 14 bases. Germline V CDR1 and CDR2: LGHNA, YSLEER. After removal of 4 bases from V and 0 bases from J, the junction contained 6 bases not matched to a gene. The CDR3 sequence is 18 residues long. CDR3 sequence (DNA): TGCGCCAGCAGCCGAAGACTAGCGGGGGGGGTTAGCACAGATACGCAGTATTTT. This codes for CASSRRLAGGVSTDTQYF.

The V and J genes are TRBV7-2 and TRBJ1-5, with D tentatively TRBD1 (6 bases). Trimming shortened V by 5 bases and J by 5 bases, and 13 bases separated the two germline ends. Per germline, CDR1 SGHTA and CDR2 FQGNSA. The CDR3 contains 14 residues. CDR3 sequence: CASSQRQVDQPQHF. CDR3 nucleotides: TGTGCCAGCAGCCAGAGACAGGTTGATCAGCCCCAGCATTTT.

The J gene is TRBJ2-3, the V gene TRBV19; D is possibly TRBD2 (6 bases). V lost 4 bases to trimming and J lost 8 bases, with 10 bases between them. This CDR3 comprises 12 residues. The germline V gene encodes CDR1 LNHDA and CDR2 SQIVND (reference sequence). The CDR3 region is CASSTWGGTQYF. CDR3 sequence (DNA): TGTGCCAGTAGTACTTGGGGAGGTACGCAGTATTTT.

This chain links TRBV2 with TRBJ2-7; 8 nucleotides agree with TRBD1. The CDR3 length is 14 residues. Germline V lookup: CDR1 SNHLY, CDR2 FYNNEI. Trimming removed 5 bases from V and 4 bases from J; junction bases left unmatched: 7. The DNA for the CDR3 is TGTGCCAGCAGTCAGACAGGGGTCCAATACGAGCAGTACTTC. Its protein is CASSQTGVQYEQYF. The full variable domain, in which reference TRBV2 and TRBJ2-7 provide the parts outside the CDR3, is EPEVTQTPSHQVTQMGQEVILRCVPISNHLYFYWYRQILGQKVEFLVSFYNNEISEKSEIFDDQFSVERPDGSNFTLKIRSTKLEDSAMYFCASSQTGVQYEQYFGPGTRLTVT.

This chain connects TRBV11-2 to TRBJ1-1; D uncertain. This CDR3 is 13 amino acids long. Germline CDR1 is SGHAT and CDR2 is FQNNGV. V lost 6 bases and J 1 base, leaving 9 bases between the germline ends. The CDR3 DNA is TGTGCCAGCAGAAGAGGGCCGAACACTGAAGCTTTCTTT. Translated: CASRRGPNTEAFF. Using reference TRBV11-2 and TRBJ1-1 for the parts outside the CDR3, the full variable domain is EAGVAQSPRYKIIEKRQSVAFWCNPISGHATLYWYQQILGQGPKLLIQFQNNGVVDDSQLPKDRFSAERLKGVDSTLKIQPAKLEDSAVYLCASRRGPNTEAFFGQGTRLTVV.

On this clone: The junction departs from germline at one end; a sequencing error may be responsible. The chain has TRBV19 and TRBJ2-6, with D maybe TRBD2 (6 bases). Germline values: CDR1 LNHDA, CDR2 SQIVND (reference sequence). CDR3 length: 15 residues. This chain's CDR3 is CASSEWGVGANGLTF. The DNA for the CDR3 is TGTGCCAGTAGTGAGTGGGGGGTCGGGGCCAACGGCCTGACTTTC.

The chain joins TRBV7-9 to TRBJ2-7; 9 bases match TRBD1. Germline CDR1 SEHNR, CDR2 FQNEAQ (reference sequence). The V segment lost 6 bases and the J segment 4 bases; nucleotides outside the gene matches: 7. The CDR3 is 14 amino acids. Here the CDR3 DNA reads TGTGCCAGCAGGGGGACAGGGAGGCCGTACGAGCAGTACTTC. Amino acids: CASRGTGRPYEQYF.

This clone was detected a few times. This rearrangement joins TRBV30 to TRBJ1-2, with 8 bases matching TRBD1. The germline V gene encodes CDR1 GTSNPN and CDR2 SVGIG (reference sequence). The CDR3 covers 13 residues. J was trimmed by 10 bases and V by 8 bases; bases with no gene match: 15. This CDR3 is CAGDYGTGVLYTF. The CDR3 DNA reads as TGTGCCGGAGATTACGGGACAGGAGTACTCTACACCTTC.

J is TRBJ1-5 and V is TRBV7-2; TRBD1 might be the D (5 bases). Per germline, CDR1 SGHTA and CDR2 FQGNSA. Trimming cost V 1 base and J 4 bases, with 14 bases left between them. The CDR3 spans 16 residues. CDR3 amino acids: CASSLVLAGPNQPQHF. CDR3 bases: TGTGCCAGCAGCTTAGTGTTGGCAGGGCCGAATCAGCCCCAGCATTTT.